A selection of T cell receptor beta chains follows, all from one sample in a study of cytomegalovirus exposure and HLA in healthy donors. Libraries were prepared by immunoSEQ multiplex PCR; TCRdb keeps only in-frame clonotypes and omits some of them. This sample's table reports 200,000 to 250,000 clones. Sequencing used PBMCs. Receptor source: a girl between 2 and 10 years old in good health and CMV-seropositive. Each CDR3 is given with its conserved first and last residue. A D gene is named only where the DNA matches it firmly.

V: TRBV5-5
length: 15
J: TRBJ1-1
D: -
CDR3: CASSLFRNRNTEAFF

V: TRBV18
length: 16
J: TRBJ2-7
D: -
CDR3: CASSPTEGLGINEQYF

V: TRBV29-1
length: 13
J: TRBJ2-7
D: -
CDR3: CSVEPGVGVEQYF

V: TRBV2
length: 15
J: TRBJ2-1
D: TRBD1
CDR3: CASRIPGQGSNEQFF

V: TRBV7-6
length: 13
J: TRBJ1-1
D: -
CDR3: CASSSGQSTEAFF

V: TRBV5-1
length: 17
J: TRBJ1-2
D: TRBD1
CDR3: CASSSPGQGIDNYGYTF

V: TRBV27
length: 15
J: TRBJ2-5
D: TRBD1
CDR3: CASSRQGQGVETQYF

V: TRBV19
length: 12
J: TRBJ1-3
D: -
CDR3: CASSLTGNTIYF

V: TRBV7-9
length: 15
J: TRBJ1-3
D: -
CDR3: CASSLEAGVGNTIYF

V: TRBV6-5
length: 14
J: TRBJ2-7
D: TRBD2
CDR3: CASSSSGNYAEQYF

V: TRBV5-4
length: 15
J: TRBJ2-2
D: TRBD1
CDR3: CASSSGTGYTGELFF

V: TRBV19
length: 16
J: TRBJ2-3
D: -
CDR3: CASSISLVGGTDTQYF

V: TRBV11-1
length: 15
J: TRBJ2-1
D: -
CDR3: CASRLTVSSYNEQFF

V: TRBV28
length: 14
J: TRBJ1-2
D: TRBD1
CDR3: CASSETGGGGGYTF